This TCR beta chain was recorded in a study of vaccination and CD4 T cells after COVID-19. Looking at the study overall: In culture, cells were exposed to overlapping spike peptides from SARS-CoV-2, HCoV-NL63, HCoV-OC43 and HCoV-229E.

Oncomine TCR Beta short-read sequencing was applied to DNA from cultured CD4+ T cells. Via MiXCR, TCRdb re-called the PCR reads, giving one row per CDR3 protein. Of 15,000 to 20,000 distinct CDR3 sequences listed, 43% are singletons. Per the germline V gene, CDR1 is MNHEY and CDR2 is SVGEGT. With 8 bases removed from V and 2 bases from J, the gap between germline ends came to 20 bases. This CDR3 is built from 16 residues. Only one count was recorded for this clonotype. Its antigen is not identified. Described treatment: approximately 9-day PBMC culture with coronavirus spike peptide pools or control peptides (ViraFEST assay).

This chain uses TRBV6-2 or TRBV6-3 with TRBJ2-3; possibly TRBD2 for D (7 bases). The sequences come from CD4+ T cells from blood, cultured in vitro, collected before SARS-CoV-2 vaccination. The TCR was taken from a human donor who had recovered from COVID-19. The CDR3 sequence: CASRTGGGPVTDTQYF. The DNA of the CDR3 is TGTGCCAGCCGTACTGGCGGGGGCCCTGTCACAGATACGCAGTATTTT.